This TCR beta chain was observed in a study of cytomegalovirus exposure and HLA in healthy donors. Researchers ran the PCR with 60 Vbeta and 13 Jbeta primers. TCRdb's table, derived via immunoSEQ multiplex PCR, lists solely in-frame clones and lacks some. This listing includes 55,000 to 85,000 clones. Study-wide points: TCR beta V segments were, for the most part, productive about 87% or about 30% of the time in an earlier analysis.

Germline CDR1 reads MDHEN; CDR2 reads SYDVKM. V was shortened by 4 bases and J by 0 bases, with 14 bases between the two germline ends. The CDR3 extends over 16 amino acids. Details on this clone: What it recognizes is unknown.

The TCR sequence derives from a female donor in good health and CMV-seropositive. The chain recombines TRBV28 with TRBJ2-3; D might be TRBD2 (7 bases). Sequenced: PBMCs. The CDR3 is CASSSPGGPSTDTQYF. CDR3 DNA: TGTGCCAGCAGTTCCCCGGGGGGCCCTAGCACAGATACGCAGTATTTT.